Sequencing of this TCR beta chain was carried out in a study of cytomegalovirus exposure and HLA in healthy donors. Looking at the study overall: Within the Caucasian-associated ancestry cluster were roughly 79% of the approximately 370 genotyped donors. General study results and limits: The authors later linked a missense DCLRE1C variant to TCR beta V- and J-gene trimming. The availability of immune exposure information extended only to CMV serostatus.

The PCR contained 60 Vbeta and 13 Jbeta primers. In the original analysis: There were about 88 million unique TCR beta chains by a later count, and 10 million to 12 million of them were shared. Some clones are missing from TCRdb's copy, which holds only in-frame ones; the method was immunoSEQ multiplex PCR. The V and J calls and clone size were taken over from that table, and D and trimming were inferred from the DNA. The table records approximately 88,000 clones, over 75% of them present only once. The CDR3 covers 16 residues. Germline lookup yields CDR1 SEHNR and CDR2 FQNEAQ (reference sequence). Trimming pared 3 bases from V and 0 bases from J, leaving 12 bases between. About this clone itself: Its specificity is not known.

The chain employs TRBV7-9 and TRBJ1-5, with a weak D call TRBD1 (6 bases). The TCR comes from a man aged 50 or older in good health and CMV-seropositive. Sequenced sample: PBMCs. DNA of the CDR3: TGTGCCAGCAGCTTGCGGACAGCCGATAGCAATCAGCCCCAGCATTTT. It specifies CASSLRTADSNQPQHF.